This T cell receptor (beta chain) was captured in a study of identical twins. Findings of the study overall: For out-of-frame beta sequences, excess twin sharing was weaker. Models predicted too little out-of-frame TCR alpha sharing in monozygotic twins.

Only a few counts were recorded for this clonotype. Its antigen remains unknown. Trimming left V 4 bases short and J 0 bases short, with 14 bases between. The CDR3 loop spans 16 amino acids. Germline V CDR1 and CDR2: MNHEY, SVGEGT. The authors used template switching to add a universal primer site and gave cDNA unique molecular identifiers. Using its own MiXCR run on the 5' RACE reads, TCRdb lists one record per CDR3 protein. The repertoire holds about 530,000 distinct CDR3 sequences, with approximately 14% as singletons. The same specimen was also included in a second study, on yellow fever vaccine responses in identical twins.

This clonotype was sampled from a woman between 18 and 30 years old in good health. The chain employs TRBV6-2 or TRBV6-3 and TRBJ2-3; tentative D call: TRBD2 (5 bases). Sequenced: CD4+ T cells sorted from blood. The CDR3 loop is CASSWFGKASTDTQYF. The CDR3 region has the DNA TGTGCCAGCAGTTGGTTCGGGAAAGCTAGCACAGATACGCAGTATTTT.